The clone carrying this TCR beta chain was observed a handful of times. Its antigen is currently unknown. The CDR3 has 17 residues. The germline gives CDR1 SEHNR, CDR2 FQNEAQ (reference sequence). J lost 2 bases, V lost 5 bases, and 9 bases had no gene match. This record comes from a study of T-cell reconstitution after alpha-beta-depleted transplantation in children. Findings and limits, study-wide: Fresh T-cell production supplied most of the T-cell counts and diversity seen one year after transplant. Reportedly, roughly two months post-transplant, alpha-beta T cells arose from several hundred expanded graft clones. After transplant, high TCRbeta diversity at day 60 in some patients arose from surviving recipient T cells and thymic progenitors.

A TCRbeta library incorporating unique molecular identifiers was prepared. TCRdb analysed the PCR reads with MiXCR anew, one entry per CDR3 protein. This sample has hundreds of thousands of distinct CDR3 sequences, with over 10% found just once. Here the sequenced sample was PBMCs, mostly from graft donor cells, taken 360 days after TCRalphabeta/CD19-depleted stem cell transplant. This TCR was recovered from a male patient younger than 18 who had a stem cell transplant for acute myeloid leukemia, so the T cells may come from the graft donor. The chain joins TRBV7-9 to TRBJ2-1, with 10 bases identical to TRBD2. CDR3 region: CASSTPKREGTYNEQFF. CDR3 in DNA: TGTGCCAGCAGCACCCCGAAGCGGGAGGGAACCTACAATGAGCAGTTCTTC. The full variable domain, rest sourced from reference TRBV7-9 and TRBJ2-1, is DTGVSQNPRHKITKRGQNVTFRCDPISEHNRLYWYRQTLGQGPEFLTYFQNEAQLEKSRLLSDRFSAERPKGSFSTLEIQRTEQGDSAMYLCASSTPKREGTYNEQFFGPGTRLTVL.